The 21 T cell receptor beta chains presented below share a single source sample, sequenced in a study of T cell responses to AZD1222 COVID-19 vaccine. Clones were read by immunoSEQ multiplex PCR, and TCRdb kept only the in-frame ones, dropping some. Seen here are 95,000 to 150,000 clones, roughly 90% observed once, and the top ten hold roughly 4.5%. This specimen was peripheral blood, taken on day 0 of AZD1222 vaccination. The receptor source for this set is an adult in good health.

The V call is TRBV5-4, the J call TRBJ1-1, with TRBD1 matching over 8 bases. Germline V lookup: CDR1 SGHNT, CDR2 YYREEE (reference sequence). The trim removed 6 bases at V and 5 bases at J, leaving 9 bases unmatched. CDR3 size: 14 residues. The CDR3 nucleotides are TGTGCCAGCACCCAACAGGGGGGAGGAACTGAAGCTTTCTTT. This translates into CASTQQGGGTEAFF. The complete variable domain, with remaining parts taken from reference TRBV5-4 and TRBJ1-1, reads ETGVTQSPTHLIKTRGQQVTLRCSSQSGHNTVSWYQQALGQGPQFIFQYYREEENGRGNFPPRFSGLQFPNYSSELNVNALELDDSALYLCASTQQGGGTEAFFGQGTRLTVV.

This chain joins TRBV11-2 and TRBJ2-5; the D gene could be TRBD1 or TRBD2 (5 bases each). The CDR3 has 13 residues. Trimming took off 5 bases at V and 4 bases at J, with 11 bases between the two ends. In germline, CDR1 is SGHAT, CDR2 FQNNGV. The CDR3 is CASSRGALETQYF. The CDR3 DNA sequence: TGTGCCAGCAGCCGAGGGGCTCTAGAGACCCAGTACTTC.

J is TRBJ2-7 and V is TRBV6-5; D gene uncertain. Trimming took 8 bases from V and 4 from J, leaving 9 bases between them. CDR1 and CDR2 (germline): MNHEY, SVGAGI. CDR3 length: 11 amino acids. The CDR3: CASLKVYEQYF. The CDR3 DNA reads TGTGCCAGCTTAAAGGTTTACGAGCAGTACTTC.

The genes are TRBV7-9 and TRBJ2-7, with TRBD2 as a possible D gene (6 bases). Germline CDR1 reads SEHNR; CDR2 reads FQNEAQ (reference sequence). Between the trimmed V and J ends, which lost 7 bases and 2 bases, there was a span of 12 bases. The CDR3 runs to 13 residues. DNA of the CDR3: TGTGCCAGCATCAGACGGGGGACCTACGAGCAGTACTTC. It specifies CASIRRGTYEQYF. Full variable domain (outside the CDR3, taken from reference TRBV7-9 and TRBJ2-7): DTGVSQNPRHKITKRGQNVTFRCDPISEHNRLYWYRQTLGQGPEFLTYFQNEAQLEKSRLLSDRFSAERPKGSFSTLEIQRTEQGDSAMYLCASIRRGTYEQYFGPGTRLTVT.

The chain uses TRBV18 and TRBJ1-2; a weak D match, TRBD1 (5 bases). This CDR3 region has 15 residues. The germline V gene has CDR1 KGHSH and CDR2 LQKENI. Between the trimmed V and J ends, which lost 3 bases and 1 base, there was a span of 12 bases. The CDR3 loop reads CASSPTSGLNYGYTF. The CDR3 DNA reads TGTGCCAGCTCACCCACGTCGGGGCTTAACTATGGCTACACCTTC.

This chain joins TRBV29-1 and TRBJ1-2, with D uncertain. V shed 6 bases and J shed 4 bases, with 9 bases lying between them. The CDR3 sequence is 11 residues long. CDR1 is SQVTM and CDR2 is ANQGSEA in the germline V gene. The CDR3 here is CSVVSFYGYTF. CDR3 DNA: TGCAGCGTCGTATCTTTCTATGGCTACACCTTC.

The chain recombines TRBV6-5 with TRBJ2-2; D gene ambiguous. This CDR3 has 12 residues. The V gene lost 6 bases and the J gene lost 12 bases, with 14 bases spanning the gap. Germline CDR1 reads MNHEY; CDR2 reads SVGAGI. In nucleotides, the CDR3 is TGTGCCAGCAGCGCCGGTCAAGGGCAGCTGTTTTTT. As protein: CASSAGQGQLFF.

The rearrangement links TRBV6-1 to TRBJ1-2; maybe TRBD1 (5 bases). This CDR3 is built from 14 residues. Germline V gene lookup returns CDR1 MNHNS and CDR2 SASEGT. V lost 0 bases, J lost 5 bases, and 10 bases lay in between. The CDR3, as DNA: TGTGCCAGCAGTGAAGCGGACGGGGGTTATGGCTACACCTTC. Its protein product is CASSEADGGYGYTF.

The CDR3 here is CASSTFGQNTGELFF. The CDR3 bases are TGTGCCAGCAGTACTTTCGGGCAGAACACCGGGGAGCTGTTTTTT. The V and J genes are TRBV2 and TRBJ2-2; no clear D gene. V lost 5 bases to trimming and J lost 1 base, with 11 bases between them. Germline CDR1 SNHLY, CDR2 FYNNEI. The CDR3 spans 15 residues.

The chain employs TRBV30 and TRBJ2-2; no firm D call. The CDR3 runs to 13 residues. Germline V CDR1 and CDR2: GTSNPN, SVGIG (reference sequence). Trimming removed 1 base from V and 2 bases from J, with 5 bases in between. The DNA of the CDR3 is TGTGCCTGGAGTGCGGACAACACCGGGGAGCTGTTTTTT. It specifies CAWSADNTGELFF.

J is TRBJ2-1 and V is TRBV6-5, with TRBD2 as a possible D gene (6 bases). From germline, CDR1 is MNHEY and CDR2 SVGAGI. V was clipped by 7 bases and J by 0 bases, with 13 bases between them. This CDR3 has 15 residues. CDR3 protein: CASTWRGASYNEQFF. CDR3 nucleotides: TGTGCCAGCACGTGGAGGGGAGCCTCCTACAATGAGCAGTTCTTC.

V is TRBV6-1 and J is TRBJ1-5; D is perhaps TRBD1 (5 bases). Trimming stripped 7 bases from V and 4 bases from J, with 11 bases between. Germline lookup yields CDR1 MNHNS and CDR2 SASEGT. CDR3 size: 13 residues. CDR3 protein: CASTSGLNQPQHF. The CDR3 DNA reads as TGTGCCAGCACCTCAGGGTTAAATCAGCCCCAGCATTTT.

The V gene is TRBV7-2, the J gene TRBJ2-5; no clear D. Germline V lookup: CDR1 SGHTA, CDR2 FQGNSA. Trimming stripped 3 bases from V and 2 bases from J, with 7 bases between. CDR3 length: 13 amino acids. The CDR3 loop is CASSFNPQETQYF. Here the CDR3 DNA reads TGTGCCAGCAGCTTTAACCCGCAAGAGACCCAGTACTTC.

The J gene is TRBJ1-4, the V gene TRBV7-9, with D uncertain. CDR3 size: 14 residues. Trimming removed 1 base from V and 4 bases from J, with 7 bases in between. The germline gives CDR1 SEHNR, CDR2 FQNEAQ (reference sequence). Here the CDR3 DNA reads TGTGCCAGCAGCTTAGGCATCGGTAATGAAAAACTGTTTTTT. This sequence encodes CASSLGIGNEKLFF. The variable domain in full, completed from reference TRBV7-9 and TRBJ1-4, reads DTGVSQNPRHKITKRGQNVTFRCDPISEHNRLYWYRQTLGQGPEFLTYFQNEAQLEKSRLLSDRFSAERPKGSFSTLEIQRTEQGDSAMYLCASSLGIGNEKLFFGSGTQLSVL.

The chain recombines TRBV2 with TRBJ1-1; 7 bases agree with TRBD1. Germline V gene data show CDR1 as SNHLY and CDR2 as FYNNEI. V was clipped by 5 bases and J by 3 bases; unmatched bases: 3. This CDR3 comprises 13 residues. The CDR3 DNA reads TGTGCCAGCAGTCGACAGGGACACACTGAAGCTTTCTTT. Its translation: CASSRQGHTEAFF.

The chain joins TRBV6-5 to TRBJ2-4, with D possibly being TRBD1 or TRBD2 (6 bases each). V lost 10 bases, J lost 1 base, and 17 bases lay in between. Per the germline V gene, CDR1 is MNHEY and CDR2 is SVGAGI. The CDR3 has 15 amino acids. CDR3 sequence (DNA): TGTGCCACTTCCGGGGGCGGAGGGGCCAAAAACATTCAGTACTTC. This encodes CATSGGGGAKNIQYF.

This chain joins TRBV19 and TRBJ2-3; D call uncertain. Germline CDR1 and CDR2: LNHDA and SQIVND (reference sequence). CDR3 length: 13 residues. Trimming removed 8 bases at V and 4 bases at J, with 13 bases between. Here the CDR3 reads CASQTLGADTQYF. The CDR3 bases are TGTGCCAGTCAAACCTTGGGCGCAGATACGCAGTATTTT.

This clone was counted once. The chain is built from TRBV12-5 and TRBJ1-3; 7 positions match TRBD1. CDR1 LGHNT and CDR2 FRNRAP come from the germline V gene. CDR3 size: 17 residues. Trimming at V came to 2 bases and at J to 4 bases, leaving 11 bases not matched to a gene. The CDR3 protein is CASGLRRVEGAGNTIYF. CDR3 coding DNA: TGTGCTAGTGGTTTGCGCCGGGTGGAGGGGGCGGGAAACACCATATATTTT.

The chain is built from TRBV3-1 (or the pseudogene TRBV3-2) and TRBJ2-1; no definite D call. Trimming shortened V by 5 bases and J by 3 bases, and 2 bases separated the two germline ends. CDR3 size: 11 residues. The germline V gene encodes CDR1 LGHDT and CDR2 YNNKEL (reference sequence). The CDR3 coding sequence is TGTGCCAGCAGCTACTACAATGAGCAGTTCTTC. Amino acid sequence: CASSYYNEQFF.

V usage is TRBV15 and J usage is TRBJ2-4; 9 bases agree with TRBD1. Germline CDR1 and CDR2: LNHNV and YYDKDF (reference sequence). The length of the CDR3 is 13 residues. With V trimmed by 6 bases and J by 10 bases, 7 bases remained unmatched. The CDR3 bases are TGTGCCACCAGTGGACAGGGGATATGGATTCAGTACTTC. Translating gives CATSGQGIWIQYF.

This sequence joins TRBV29-1 and TRBJ2-5; 8 bases match TRBD2. V lost 6 bases and J lost 2; bases outside the gene matches: 8. The germline gives CDR1 SQVTM, CDR2 ANQGSEA. The CDR3 covers 14 residues. CDR3 nucleotide sequence: TGCAGCGTCCACAGCGGGGGAGGGCAAGAGACCCAGTACTTC. Protein: CSVHSGGGQETQYF.